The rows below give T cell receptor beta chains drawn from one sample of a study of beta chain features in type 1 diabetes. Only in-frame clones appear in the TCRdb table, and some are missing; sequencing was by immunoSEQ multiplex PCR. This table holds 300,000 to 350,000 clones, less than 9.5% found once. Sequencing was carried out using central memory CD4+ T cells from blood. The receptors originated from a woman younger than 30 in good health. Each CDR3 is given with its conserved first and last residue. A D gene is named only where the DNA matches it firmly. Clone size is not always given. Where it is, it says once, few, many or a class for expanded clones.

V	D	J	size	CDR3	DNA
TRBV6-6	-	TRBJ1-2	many	CASSYSPQGGGGYTF	TGTGCCAGCAGTTACTCCCCCCAGGGAGGAGGTGGCTACACCTTC
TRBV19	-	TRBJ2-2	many	CASRGRSTGELFF	TGTGCCAGTAGGGGCAGATCGACCGGGGAGCTGTTTTTT
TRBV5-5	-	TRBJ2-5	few	CASSLSVSEETQYF	TGTGCCAGCAGCTTGAGTGTTTCGGAAGAGACCCAGTACTTC
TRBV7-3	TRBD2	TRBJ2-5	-	CASSLSGLAGETQYF	TGTGCCAGCAGCTTAAGTGGACTAGCGGGAGAGACCCAGTACTTC
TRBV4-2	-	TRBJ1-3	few	CASSQPGRPNSGNTIYF	TGTGCCAGCAGCCAACCCGGCAGACCCAACTCTGGAAACACCATATATTTT
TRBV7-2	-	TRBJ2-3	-	CASSHTPPGPSSVDTQYF	TGCGCCAGCAGCCATACCCCGCCGGGTCCATCATCGGTGGATACGCAGTATTTT
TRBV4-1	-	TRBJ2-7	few	CASSLAGGSPSYEQYF	TGCGCCAGCAGCCTCGCAGGGGGGTCTCCCTCCTACGAGCAGTACTTC
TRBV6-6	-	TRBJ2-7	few	CASNINNYEQYF	TGTGCCAGCAATATCAATAACTACGAGCAGTACTTC
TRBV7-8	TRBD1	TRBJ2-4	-	CASSRDPGQGRGIQYF	TGTGCCAGCAGCCGAGACCCGGGACAGGGAAGGGGAATTCAGTACTTC
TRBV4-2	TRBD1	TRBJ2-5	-	CASSSGQFQETQYF	TGTGCCAGCAGCTCGGGACAGTTTCAAGAGACCCAGTACTTC
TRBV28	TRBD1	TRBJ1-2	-	CASTSTGLGYTF	TGTGCCAGCACCTCGACAGGGCTCGGCTACACCTTC
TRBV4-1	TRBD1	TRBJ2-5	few	CASSQAPSGQGIDEETQYF	TGCGCCAGCAGCCAAGCCCCCTCGGGACAGGGGATCGACGAAGAGACCCAGTACTTC
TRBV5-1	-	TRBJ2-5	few	CASRRAPGQTETQYF	TGCGCCAGCAGACGTGCACCGGGACAAACGGAGACCCAGTACTTC
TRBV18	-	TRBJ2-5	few	CASSPPDRGETQYF	TGTGCCAGCTCACCACCGGACAGAGGGGAGACCCAGTACTTC
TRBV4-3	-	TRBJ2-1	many	CASSQVDEQFF	TGCGCCAGCAGCCAAGTGGATGAGCAGTTCTTC
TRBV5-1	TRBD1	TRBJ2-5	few	CASRRGSQETQYF	TGCGCCAGCCGCAGGGGGAGTCAAGAGACCCAGTACTTC
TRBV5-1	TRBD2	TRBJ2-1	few	CASSLRTSGLNEQFF	TGCGCCAGCAGCTTGCGCACTAGCGGGTTAAATGAGCAGTTCTTC
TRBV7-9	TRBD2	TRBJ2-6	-	CASSSRLAGLSGANVLTF	TGTGCCAGCAGCTCCCGACTAGCGGGACTCTCTGGGGCCAACGTCCTGACTTTC
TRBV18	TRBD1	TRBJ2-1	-	CASSLRTGNNEQFF	TGTGCCAGCTCACTCAGGACAGGTAACAATGAGCAGTTCTTC
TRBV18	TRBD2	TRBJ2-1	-	CASSPPAGGRNEQFF	TGTGCCAGCTCACCACCTGCGGGAGGGCGGAATGAGCAGTTCTTC